This T cell receptor (beta chain) emerged from a study of cytomegalovirus exposure and HLA in healthy donors. V shed 4 bases, J shed 5 bases, and the junction held 7 bases outside the gene matches. Germline V gene lookup returns CDR1 SGHRS and CDR2 YFSETQ. The length of the CDR3 is 16 residues. Amplification used 60 Vbeta primers and 13 Jbeta primers. Method: immunoSEQ multiplex PCR; TCRdb's copy keeps in-frame clones and lacks some. The sample has some 160,000 clones; approximately 86% are singletons. The chain combines TRBV5-1 with TRBJ2-6, with 9 bases matching TRBD2. This TCR derives from a woman under 30 in good health and CMV-seronegative. Sequencing used PBMCs. The CDR3 loop is CASSGRGGRRANVLTF. CDR3 nucleotide sequence: TGCGCCAGCAGCGGGCGGGGGGGCCGGAGGGCCAACGTCCTGACTTTC.